This section outlines one T cell receptor beta chain sequence together with its context. This CDR3 has 15 residues. V was trimmed by 6 bases and J by 1 base, leaving 13 bases between them. CDR1 is LNHDA and CDR2 is SQIVND in the germline V gene (reference sequence). iRepertoire HTBI primers and Arm-PCR of CDR3 regions built TCR beta libraries. From the multiplex PCR reads, TCRdb called clonotypes with MiXCR, one entry per CDR3 protein. The table includes about 320,000 distinct CDR3 sequences, approximately 20% detected once. These data are taken from a study of regulatory T cells in long-lasting Graves disease. Stated time point: newly diagnosed GD, antithyroid drugs for less than 3 months. The TCR library was prepared using RNA isolated from PBMCs. Patient provenance is recorded as an endocrinology department in Xi'an, China.

The input for sequencing was peripheral blood mononuclear cells (PBMCs), taken at new diagnosis, from a patient treated with antithyroid drugs. V usage is TRBV19 and J usage is TRBJ2-1; D is tentatively TRBD1 or TRBD2 (5 bases each). The TCR originated in a female donor with Graves disease. The CDR3 DNA reads TGTGCCAGTAGGCTCTGGGACGGATCCTACAATGAGCAGTTCTTC. Translated, it gives CASRLWDGSYNEQFF.